This TCR beta chain is from a study of T cell changes during pregnancy in multiple sclerosis. The table came from immunoSEQ multiplex PCR; TCRdb's copy has only in-frame clones and leaves some out. The repertoire holds under 60,000 clones, with about 90% as singletons. CDR3 size: 15 residues. Looked up from germline, CDR1 is SGDLS and CDR2 is YYNGEE. V lost 0 bases to trimming and J lost 6 bases; unmatched junction nucleotides: 6. This receptor was identified in a female donor with multiple sclerosis, enrolled in a pregnancy study. The chain combines TRBV9 with TRBJ2-1; 7 bases align to TRBD2. The specimen was CD8+ T cells from peripheral blood mononuclear cells, collected after pregnancy. The DNA for the CDR3 is TGTGCCAGCAGCGTAGAAACTAGCGTCCCCAATGAGCAGTTCTTC. It specifies CASSVETSVPNEQFF.